This passage covers 18 T cell receptor beta chains from one sample sequenced in a study of blood T cells in healthy people across ages. A second PCR, run for about 6 to 12 cycles, used a sample-barcoded 5' primer plus a J-beta primer mix. TCRdb reanalysed the 5' RACE reads using MiXCR and keeps one entry per CDR3 protein. The sample lists around 2 million distinct CDR3 sequences, 30% to 40% seen once, with roughly 23% in the top ten. Sequencing used blood. The origin of the receptors is a human donor in good health.

The V and J genes are TRBV5-6 and TRBJ2-1; a possible D gene is TRBD2 (5 bases). The CDR3 covers 16 residues. Per germline, CDR1 SGHDT and CDR2 YYEEEE. The V gene lost 2 bases and the J gene lost 0 bases, with 12 bases spanning the gap. The CDR3, as DNA: TGTGCCAGCAGCTTAGACTACCCAAGCTCCTACAATGAGCAGTTCTTC. Protein product: CASSLDYPSSYNEQFF.

This clonotype was seen only a few times. One junction end disagrees with the germline gene, perhaps due to a read error. The V call is TRBV5-1, the J call TRBJ2-7; D might be TRBD1 (5 bases). The CDR3 consists of 13 residues. Germline CDR1 reads SGHRS; CDR2 reads YFSETQ. The CDR3 DNA is TGCGTCAGCAGCCTTGGACAACTCTACGAGCAGTACTTC. Amino acids: CVSSLGQLYEQYF.

This clonotype was observed a few times. The V gene is TRBV20-1, the J gene TRBJ1-4; D might be TRBD1 (5 bases). V was shortened by 5 bases and J by 0 bases, with 16 bases between the two germline ends. Germline assignment: CDR1 DFQATT and CDR2 SNEGSKA (reference sequence). The CDR3 runs 16 residues. Here the CDR3 DNA reads TGCAGTGCTCGTTCGGGCAGGGCTACAACTAATGAAAAACTGTTTTTT. Translation: CSARSGRATTNEKLFF.

The V and J genes are TRBV19 and TRBJ2-3; D possibly corresponds to TRBD2 (5 bases). The CDR3 spans 15 residues. Between the trimmed V and J ends, which lost 7 bases and 6 bases, there was a span of 20 bases. Germline V gene data show CDR1 as LNHDA and CDR2 as SQIVND (reference sequence). The CDR3 nucleotides are TGTGCCAGTACCGATCGGAGGCTAGCAGGTGATACGCAGTATTTT. Amino acids: CASTDRRLAGDTQYF.

V is TRBV7-9 and J is TRBJ2-4; either TRBD1 or TRBD2 may supply D (5 bases each). Trimming removed 2 bases at V and 1 base at J, with 12 bases between. Per the germline V gene, CDR1 is SEHNR and CDR2 is FQNEAQ (reference sequence). The CDR3 sequence is 16 residues long. The CDR3 region has the DNA TGTGCCAGCAGCTTAAAGGGACCTCTGGCCAAAAACATTCAGTACTTC. Its protein product is CASSLKGPLAKNIQYF.

The genes are TRBV20-1 and TRBJ2-1; D uncertain. Trimming left V 2 bases short and J 10 bases short, with 12 bases between. The CDR3 is 12 residues long. CDR1 is DFQATT, CDR2 SNEGSKA, per germline (reference sequence). The CDR3 loop is CSARSSSNEQFF. For the CDR3, the DNA is TGCAGTGCTAGATCGTCTAGTAACGAGCAGTTCTTC.

This clonotype showed up just a few times. The chain joins TRBV7-2 to TRBJ2-7; D might be TRBD2 (7 bases). V lost 1 base and J 7 bases, leaving 17 bases between the germline ends. Germline values: CDR1 SGHTA, CDR2 FQGNSA. CDR3 length: 15 amino acids. CDR3 region: CASSLVRGAYNEQYF. CDR3 coding DNA: TGTGCCAGCAGCTTAGTTCGGGGGGCCTACAATGAGCAGTACTTC.

The V and J genes are TRBV7-9 and TRBJ1-2, with D uncertain. The germline gives CDR1 SEHNR, CDR2 FQNEAQ (reference sequence). This CDR3 is 12 amino acids long. The V gene lost 1 base and the J gene lost 8 bases, with 8 bases spanning the gap. The CDR3 protein is CASSLGRWGYTF. DNA for the CDR3: TGTGCCAGCAGCTTAGGACGGTGGGGCTACACCTTC.

This clonotype has just a few counts. The chain employs TRBV10-3 and TRBJ1-5; TRBD1 aligns across 7 bases. Per germline, CDR1 ENHRY and CDR2 SYGVKD. V was pared by 0 bases and J by 9 bases, with 11 bases of the junction left unmatched. This CDR3 has 16 residues. CDR3 amino acids: CAISESSRTGILPQHF. CDR3 bases: TGTGCCATCAGTGAGTCGTCCCGGACAGGTATCTTGCCCCAGCATTTT.

This clonotype turned up a few times. V and J are TRBV28 and TRBJ2-1; TRBD2 matches at 10 bases. The CDR3 sequence is 14 residues long. V was clipped by 5 bases and J by 5 bases; unmatched bases: 3. CDR1 is MDHEN and CDR2 is SYDVKM in the germline V gene. This CDR3 is CASSQAGGDNEQFF. For the CDR3, the DNA is TGTGCCAGCAGTCAAGCGGGGGGGGACAATGAGCAGTTCTTC.

The gene calls are TRBV20-1 and TRBJ2-5; no definite D call. This CDR3 is 12 amino acids long. V lost 5 bases to trimming and J lost 1 base, with 8 bases between them. The germline gives CDR1 DFQATT, CDR2 SNEGSKA (reference sequence). The CDR3 sequence: CSAVKSQETQYF. The CDR3, as DNA: TGCAGTGCTGTAAAAAGCCAAGAGACCCAGTACTTC.

DNA for the CDR3: TGTGGGTGTTTTAGCACAGATACGCAGTATTTT. Amino acids: CGCFSTDTQYF. This sequence joins TRBV30 and TRBJ2-3, with D unclear. Germline CDR1 GTSNPN, CDR2 SVGIG (reference sequence). The CDR3 spans 11 residues. Full variable domain (missing parts from reference TRBV30 and TRBJ2-3): SQTIHQWPATLVQPVGSPLSLECTVEGTSNPNLYWYRQAAGRGLQLLFYSVGIGQISSEVPQNLSASRPQDRQFILSSKKLLLSDSGFYLCGCFSTDTQYFGPGTRLTVL.

The chain combines TRBV27 with TRBJ2-2; 14 nucleotides line up with TRBD2. The germline V gene has CDR1 MNHEY and CDR2 SMNVEV (reference sequence). This CDR3 region has 21 residues. Trimming took 5 bases from V and 3 from J; bases not matched to a gene: 17. CDR3 nucleotide sequence: TGTGCCAGCAGTCCACACGGCCCGACTAGCGGGGGGGCGCGGTACACCGGGGAGCTGTTTTTT. Translation gives CASSPHGPTSGGARYTGELFF.

This clonotype has only a few counts. The chain links TRBV7-8 to TRBJ2-3, with a weak D call TRBD1 (5 bases). V dropped 2 bases and J dropped 2 bases, with 11 bases sitting between them. The CDR3 consists of 15 residues. CDR1 is SGHVS, CDR2 FQNEAQ, per germline. The CDR3, as DNA: TGTGCCAGCAGCTTAAACTTACAGGTCACAGATACGCAGTATTTT. Residues: CASSLNLQVTDTQYF. The full variable domain, its missing parts supplied by reference TRBV7-8 and TRBJ2-3, is GAGVSQSPRYKVAKRGQDVALRCDPISGHVSLFWYQQALGQGPEFLTYFQNEAQLDKSGLPSDRFFAERPEGSVSTLKIQRTQQEDSAVYLCASSLNLQVTDTQYFGPGTRLTVL.

In the case of this clonotype: No DNA is shown, since the ends of the CDR3 on it are uncertain; the CDR3 is the one TCRdb lists. The rearrangement uses TRBV4-3 and TRBJ2-6. The CDR3 spans 15 amino acids, including both terminal residues. Germline V gene sequence: CDR1 LGHNA, CDR2 YSLEER. The CDR3 protein is CASSFWGSGANVRTF.

The chain joins TRBV6-1 to TRBJ1-2; D might be TRBD1 (5 bases). This CDR3 comprises 13 residues. The germline V and J ends were trimmed by 5 bases and 4 bases, with 11 bases remaining between them. Germline CDR1 is MNHNS and CDR2 is SASEGT. CDR3 sequence: CASSSRASYGYTF. The CDR3, as DNA: TGTGCCAGCAGTTCCAGGGCTTCCTATGGCTACACCTTC.

As regards this clonotype: A single base separates this from a much larger clone, so it may be a read error. V is TRBV9 and J is TRBJ2-3; 7 positions match TRBD2. The CDR3 runs to 15 residues. Germline V gene sequence: CDR1 SGDLS, CDR2 YYNGEE. CDR3 protein: CASSVWRGSPDTRYF. The DNA for the CDR3 is TGTGCCAGCAGCGTATGGCGGGGGTCCCCAGATACGCGGTATTTT. The variable domain in full, with the rest retrieved from reference TRBV9 and TRBJ2-3, is DSGVTQTPKHLITATGQRVTLRCSPRSGDLSVYWYQQSLDQGLQFLIQYYNGEERAKGNILERFSAQQFPDLHSELNLSSLELGDSALYFCASSVWRGSPDTRYFGPGTRLTVL.

This clonotype came up a few times. The chain has TRBV20-1 and TRBJ2-6; 7 bases map to TRBD1. The germline CDR1 and CDR2 sequences are DFQATT and SNEGSKA (reference sequence). With 5 bases clipped from V and 0 bases from J, the junction kept 19 bases outside the gene matches. The CDR3 consists of 20 residues. In DNA, the CDR3 is TGCAGTGCTCCCTTTACAGGGGCTAGGCAATTCTTCTCTGGGGCCAACGTCCTGACTTTC. It specifies CSAPFTGARQFFSGANVLTF.